This T cell receptor (beta chain) originates from a study of shared clonotypes between healthy human individuals. TCRdb's table, derived via immunoSEQ multiplex PCR, lists solely in-frame clones and lacks some. This table has 300,000 or so clones, approximately 79% appearing once. This clonotype was obtained from a man younger than 40 in good health. Sequences were obtained from memory CD4+ T cells sorted from blood. The sample's subset: CD45RA-negative fraction.

CDR3 nucleotide sequence: TGCGCCAGCACCCCTGGTAGGACCGGGGAGCTGTTTTTT. Its translation is CASTPGRTGELFF. J is TRBJ2-2 and V is TRBV5-1; D gene uncertain. Germline loops: CDR1 SGHRS, CDR2 YFSETQ. The CDR3 contains 13 residues. V lost 6 bases to trimming and J lost 5 bases, with 11 bases between them.